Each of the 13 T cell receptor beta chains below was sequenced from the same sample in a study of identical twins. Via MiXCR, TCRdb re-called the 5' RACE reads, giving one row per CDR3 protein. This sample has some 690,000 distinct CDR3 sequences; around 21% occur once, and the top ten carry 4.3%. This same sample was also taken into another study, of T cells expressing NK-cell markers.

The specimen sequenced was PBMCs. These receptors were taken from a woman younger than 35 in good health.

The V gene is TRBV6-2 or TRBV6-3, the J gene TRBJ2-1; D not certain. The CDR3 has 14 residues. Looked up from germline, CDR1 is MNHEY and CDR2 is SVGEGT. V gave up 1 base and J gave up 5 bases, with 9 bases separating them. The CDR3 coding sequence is TGTGCCAGCAGTTACTTTGTTAAGAACAATGAGCAGTTCTTC. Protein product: CASSYFVKNNEQFF.

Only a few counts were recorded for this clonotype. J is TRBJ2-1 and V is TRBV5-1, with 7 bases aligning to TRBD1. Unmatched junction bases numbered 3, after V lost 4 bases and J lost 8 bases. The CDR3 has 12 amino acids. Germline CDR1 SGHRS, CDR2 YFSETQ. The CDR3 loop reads CASSPQGDEQFF. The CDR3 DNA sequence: TGCGCCAGCAGCCCCCAGGGGGATGAGCAGTTCTTC.

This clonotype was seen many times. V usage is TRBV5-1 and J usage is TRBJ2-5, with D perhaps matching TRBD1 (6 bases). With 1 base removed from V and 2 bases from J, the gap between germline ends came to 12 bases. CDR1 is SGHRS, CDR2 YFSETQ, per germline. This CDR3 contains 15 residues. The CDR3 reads CASSLLGTTQETQYF. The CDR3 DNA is TGCGCCAGCAGCTTGTTAGGGACAACTCAAGAGACCCAGTACTTC. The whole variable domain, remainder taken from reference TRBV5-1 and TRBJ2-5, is KAGVTQTPRYLIKTRGQQVTLSCSPISGHRSVSWYQQTPGQGLQFLFEYFSETQRNKGNFPGRFSGRQFSNSRSEMNVSTLELGDSALYLCASSLLGTTQETQYFGPGTRLLVL.

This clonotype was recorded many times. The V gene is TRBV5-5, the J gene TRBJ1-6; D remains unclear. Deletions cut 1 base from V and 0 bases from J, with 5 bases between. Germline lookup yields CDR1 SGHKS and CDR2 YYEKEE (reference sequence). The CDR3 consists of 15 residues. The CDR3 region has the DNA TGTGCCAGCAGCTTGAGTCCCTCCTATAATTCACCCCTCCACTTT. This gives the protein CASSLSPSYNSPLHF.

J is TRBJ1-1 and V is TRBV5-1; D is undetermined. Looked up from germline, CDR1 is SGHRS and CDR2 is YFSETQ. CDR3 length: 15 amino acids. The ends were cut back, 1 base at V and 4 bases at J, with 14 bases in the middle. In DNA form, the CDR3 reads TGCGCCAGCAGCTTGTTCGCCGAAACGGCCACTGAAGCTTTCTTT. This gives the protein CASSLFAETATEAFF.

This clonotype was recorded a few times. In DNA, the CDR3 is TGCAGTGCTAGAGTTACCGGGACACCGTCCTACGAGCAGTACTTC. Amino acids: CSARVTGTPSYEQYF. This sequence joins TRBV20-1 and TRBJ2-7; weak D call: TRBD1 (6 bases). With 1 base removed from V and 1 base from J, the gap between germline ends came to 14 bases. Per the germline V gene, CDR1 is DFQATT and CDR2 is SNEGSKA (reference sequence). CDR3 length equals 15 residues.

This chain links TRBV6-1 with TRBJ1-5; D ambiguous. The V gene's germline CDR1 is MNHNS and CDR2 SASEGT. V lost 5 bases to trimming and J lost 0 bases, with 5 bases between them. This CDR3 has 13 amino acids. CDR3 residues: CASSRNSNQPQHF. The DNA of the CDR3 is TGTGCCAGCAGTCGGAATAGCAATCAGCCCCAGCATTTT.

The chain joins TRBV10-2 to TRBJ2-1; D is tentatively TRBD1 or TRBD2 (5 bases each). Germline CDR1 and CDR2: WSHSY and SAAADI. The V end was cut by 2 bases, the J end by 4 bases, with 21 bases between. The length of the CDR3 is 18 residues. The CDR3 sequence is CASSEGVPIGGRYNEQFF. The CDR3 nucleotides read TGCGCCAGCAGTGAGGGGGTCCCTATTGGGGGACGGTACAATGAGCAGTTCTTC.

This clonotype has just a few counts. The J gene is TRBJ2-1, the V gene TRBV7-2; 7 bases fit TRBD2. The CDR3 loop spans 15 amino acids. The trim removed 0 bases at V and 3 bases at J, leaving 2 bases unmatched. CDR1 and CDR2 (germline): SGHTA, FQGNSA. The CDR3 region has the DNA TGTGCCAGCAGCTTAGCGGCGGGGGACTACAATGAGCAGTTCTTC. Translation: CASSLAAGDYNEQFF.

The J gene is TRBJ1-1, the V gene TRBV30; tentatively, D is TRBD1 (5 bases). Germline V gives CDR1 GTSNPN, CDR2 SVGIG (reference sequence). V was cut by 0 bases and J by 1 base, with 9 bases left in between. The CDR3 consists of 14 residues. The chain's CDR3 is CAWSVGVRNTEAFF. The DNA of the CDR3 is TGTGCCTGGAGTGTAGGGGTCAGGAACACTGAAGCTTTCTTT.

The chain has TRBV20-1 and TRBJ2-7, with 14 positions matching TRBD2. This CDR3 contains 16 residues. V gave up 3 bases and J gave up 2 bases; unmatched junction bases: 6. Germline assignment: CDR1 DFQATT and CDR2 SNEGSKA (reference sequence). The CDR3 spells CSARETSGGAPYEQYF. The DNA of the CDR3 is TGCAGTGCTAGGGAGACTAGCGGGGGGGCCCCCTACGAGCAGTACTTC.

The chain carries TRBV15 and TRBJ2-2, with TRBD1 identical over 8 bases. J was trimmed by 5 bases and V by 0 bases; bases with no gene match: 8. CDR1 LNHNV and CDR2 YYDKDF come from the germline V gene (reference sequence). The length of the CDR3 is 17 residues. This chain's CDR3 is CATSRDRQGARTGELFF. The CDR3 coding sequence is TGTGCCACCAGCAGAGATCGGCAGGGGGCACGTACCGGGGAGCTGTTTTTT.

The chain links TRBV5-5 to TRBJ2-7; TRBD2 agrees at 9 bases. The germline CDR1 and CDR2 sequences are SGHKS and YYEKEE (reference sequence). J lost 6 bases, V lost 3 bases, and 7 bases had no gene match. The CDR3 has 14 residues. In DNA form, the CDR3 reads TGTGCCAGCAGCTCCCTAGCGGGACACTTCGAGCAGTACTTC. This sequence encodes CASSSLAGHFEQYF.